This T cell receptor (beta chain) was recovered during a study of T-cell memory formation after mild COVID-19. From 5'RACE with constant-segment primers came TCR alpha and TCR beta cDNA libraries that carried sample barcodes and UMIs. MiXCR, applied by TCRdb to the 5' RACE reads, yields one record per CDR3 protein. Here the sample spans approximately 430,000 distinct CDR3 sequences, about 22% being singletons. Losses at the gene ends were 6 bases for V and 6 bases for J; bases not matched to a gene: 10. Germline CDR1 is DFQATT and CDR2 is SNEGSKA (reference sequence). The length of the CDR3 is 14 residues.

Sequencing input: PBMCs or a T cell subset sorted from them (not recorded which). J is TRBJ2-2 and V is TRBV20-1; 7 positions agree with TRBD2. The source of this sequence is an adult woman who had mild COVID-19 (a few samples of this study predate the infection). Cell type and time point are not known. CDR3 bases: TGCAGTGCCAGCGGGGCCAACCGACCCGGGGAGCTGTTTTTT. Protein product: CSASGANRPGELFF.